The next 24 T cell receptor beta chains were all read from a single sample in a study of somatic mutations in cytotoxic T cells in rheumatoid arthritis. TCRdb keeps only in-frame clones here, not all; method: immunoSEQ multiplex PCR. The table has 8,000 or so clones, around two thirds seen once; the top ten hold around 15%. The material sequenced was CD8+ T cells sorted from blood. The source of these receptors is an adult with rheumatoid arthritis.

The rearrangement uses TRBV5-6 and TRBJ2-5, with D perhaps TRBD2 (7 bases). V lost 2 bases to trimming and J lost 4 bases, with 9 bases between them. Germline CDR1 reads SGHDT; CDR2 reads YYEEEE. CDR3 size: 13 residues. The CDR3 region has the DNA TGTGCCAGCAGCTTAGGGGGGGCAGAGACCCAGTACTTC. It is translated as CASSLGGAETQYF.

This chain links TRBV7-8 with TRBJ2-5, with 8 nucleotides matching TRBD1. The tail of the sequence fits TRBJ2-7 better, so the J call may be wrong. Per the germline V gene, CDR1 is SGHVS and CDR2 is FQNEAQ. CDR3 length: 15 residues. CDR3 residues: CASRHGQGGSYEQYF. CDR3 in DNA: TGTGCCAGCAGACACGGACAGGGTGGGTCCTACGAGCAGTACTTC.

The chain carries TRBV10-1 and TRBJ2-2; D may be TRBD1 or TRBD2 (6 bases each). This CDR3 contains 15 residues. Trimming pared 4 bases from V and 6 bases from J, leaving 15 bases between. CDR1 WNHNN and CDR2 SYGVQD come from the germline V gene (reference sequence). CDR3 bases: TGCGCCAGCAGTGGGTCGATGGAGGGGGCCGGGGAGCTGTTTTTT. Its protein product is CASSGSMEGAGELFF.

V gene TRBV5-1 combines with J gene TRBJ2-7; a weak D match, TRBD2 (6 bases). Germline V gives CDR1 SGHRS, CDR2 YFSETQ. CDR3 length: 13 residues. Trimming took off 4 bases at V and 2 bases at J, with 10 bases between the two ends. The CDR3 loop is CASSLGGTYEQYF. CDR3 sequence (DNA): TGCGCCAGCAGCCTAGGAGGGACCTACGAGCAGTACTTC.

J is TRBJ1-2 and V is TRBV5-5; 9 bases are shared with TRBD1. The V gene end was trimmed by 1 base and the J gene end by 3 bases; junction bases not matched to a gene: 4. Germline V lookup: CDR1 SGHKS, CDR2 YYEKEE (reference sequence). The length of the CDR3 is 15 residues. CDR3 DNA: TGTGCCAGCAGCTTGCGGACAGGGGACGACTATGGCTACACCTTC. Protein sequence: CASSLRTGDDYGYTF.

This chain links TRBV7-9 with TRBJ1-2, with no clear D. V lost 1 base to trimming and J lost 4 bases, with 16 bases between them. There are 16 residues in the CDR3. Germline CDR1 and CDR2: SEHNR and FQNEAQ (reference sequence). The chain's CDR3 is CASSLDSVGLSYGYTF. The CDR3 nucleotides are TGTGCCAGCAGCTTAGACTCGGTAGGCCTTAGCTATGGCTACACCTTC.

The gene calls are TRBV11-2 and TRBJ2-1; D tentatively reads TRBD1 or TRBD2 (5 bases each). Between the trimmed V and J ends, which lost 2 bases and 6 bases, there was a span of 17 bases. Per the germline V gene, CDR1 is SGHAT and CDR2 is FQNNGV. This CDR3 has 16 amino acids. The CDR3 region is CASSLTEGLLGNEQFF. The CDR3 DNA reads TGTGCCAGCAGCTTAACCGAGGGGTTATTGGGCAATGAGCAGTTCTTC. Complete variable domain (other parts from reference TRBV11-2 and TRBJ2-1): EAGVAQSPRYKIIEKRQSVAFWCNPISGHATLYWYQQILGQGPKLLIQFQNNGVVDDSQLPKDRFSAERLKGVDSTLKIQPAKLEDSAVYLCASSLTEGLLGNEQFFGPGTRLTVL.

In this sample, this clone turned up a few times. The chain employs TRBV4-3 and TRBJ2-7, with no clear D. CDR3 length: 16 amino acids. Germline loops: CDR1 LGHNA, CDR2 YSLEER. Trimming cost V 1 base and J 0 bases, with 13 bases left between them. The CDR3 DNA follows: TGCGCCAGCAGCCAAGGATCAACAATGTCCTCCTACGAGCAGTACTTC. Translating it yields CASSQGSTMSSYEQYF.

This chain uses TRBV5-1 with TRBJ1-6, with 7 positions matching TRBD1. The germline gives CDR1 SGHRS, CDR2 YFSETQ. This CDR3 is built from 15 residues. Losses at the gene ends were 4 bases for V and 8 bases for J; bases not matched to a gene: 9. The DNA of the CDR3 is TGCGCCAGCAGCCTCACGACAGGGACTTATTCACCCCTCCACTTT. Translation: CASSLTTGTYSPLHF.

The chain employs TRBV5-1 and TRBJ2-1; D is unclear. Per the germline V gene, CDR1 is SGHRS and CDR2 is YFSETQ. The length of the CDR3 is 13 residues. Deletions cut 1 base from V and 8 bases from J, with 10 bases between. For the CDR3, the DNA is TGCGCCAGCAGCTTGTCTCTTGGTTATGAGCAGTTCTTC. Residues: CASSLSLGYEQFF.

The chain is built from TRBV7-2 and TRBJ2-1, with D possibly TRBD2 on 7 matching bases. Trimming pared 2 bases from V and 8 bases from J, leaving 16 bases between. The CDR3 is 15 residues long. Germline V gives CDR1 SGHTA, CDR2 FQGNSA. The CDR3 sequence: CASSLHVRGQDEQFF. The CDR3 nucleotides are TGTGCCAGCAGCTTACACGTGCGGGGGCAGGATGAGCAGTTCTTC.

This chain uses TRBV27 with TRBJ2-3, with D unclear. Between the trimmed V and J ends, which lost 6 bases and 0 bases, there was a span of 1 base. The germline CDR1 and CDR2 sequences are MNHEY and SMNVEV (reference sequence). The CDR3 loop spans 11 amino acids. CDR3 loop: CASRSTDTQYF. The CDR3 nucleotides read TGTGCCAGCAGAAGCACAGATACGCAGTATTTT.

The chain couples TRBV7-9 to TRBJ1-2; 10 bases are shared with TRBD1. The CDR3 length is 15 residues. Looked up from germline, CDR1 is SEHNR and CDR2 is FQNEAQ (reference sequence). Trimming took 4 bases from V and 8 from J; bases not matched to a gene: 10. The CDR3 nucleotides are TGTGCCAGCAGCTCCCGTATAGACAGGGGGCTCGGCTACACCTTC. It codes for CASSSRIDRGLGYTF. Looking up the rest from reference TRBV7-9 and TRBJ1-2 gives the full variable domain: DTGVSQNPRHKITKRGQNVTFRCDPISEHNRLYWYRQTLGQGPEFLTYFQNEAQLEKSRLLSDRFSAERPKGSFSTLEIQRTEQGDSAMYLCASSSRIDRGLGYTFGSGTRLTVV.

The chain employs TRBV6-6 and TRBJ2-7, with a weak D call TRBD1 (5 bases). The germline V gene has CDR1 MNHNY and CDR2 SVGAGI (reference sequence). This CDR3 is 13 amino acids long. V lost 7 bases, J lost 4 bases, and 14 bases lay in between. The CDR3 spells CASTSGRVYEQYF. The CDR3 DNA reads TGTGCCAGCACTTCGGGCAGGGTGTACGAGCAGTACTTC.

This chain uses TRBV5-1 with TRBJ1-2; D gene unclear. CDR1 and CDR2 (germline): SGHRS, YFSETQ. Trimming left V 0 bases short and J 4 bases short, with 10 bases between. The CDR3 runs 14 residues. The DNA of the CDR3 is TGCGCCAGCAGCTTGGCCGGCGCAATCTATGGCTACACCTTC. Protein product: CASSLAGAIYGYTF.

The chain is built from TRBV11-2 and TRBJ2-7; 16 positions match TRBD2. The CDR3 is 17 amino acids. J gave up 4 bases and V 11 bases, and 14 bases lay outside the gene matches. Looked up from germline, CDR1 is SGHAT and CDR2 is FQNNGV. The CDR3 DNA sequence: TGTGCCTCAGGGGGGCCCGGGACTAGCGGGAGGGGATACGAGCAGTACTTC. This gives the protein CASGGPGTSGRGYEQYF.

The chain has TRBV9 and TRBJ2-2; 9 bases match TRBD1. After removal of 4 bases from V and 4 bases from J, the junction contained 8 bases not matched to a gene. The CDR3 consists of 16 residues. CDR1 and CDR2 from the germline V gene are SGDLS and YYNGEE. The CDR3 loop reads CASSPRDREVTGELFF. DNA of the CDR3: TGTGCCAGCAGCCCCCGGGACAGGGAGGTCACCGGGGAGCTGTTTTTT.

The rearrangement uses TRBV19 and TRBJ1-5; the match to TRBD1 covers 9 bases. Germline CDR1 reads LNHDA; CDR2 reads SQIVND (reference sequence). There are 15 residues in the CDR3. J was trimmed by 9 bases and V by 4 bases; bases with no gene match: 10. CDR3 protein: CASSRSGTGRGPQHF. In DNA, the CDR3 is TGTGCCAGTAGTAGATCCGGGACAGGGAGAGGGCCCCAGCATTTT.

This clone came up a few times. The genes are TRBV28 and TRBJ1-5; 7 nucleotides align to TRBD1. Germline values: CDR1 MDHEN, CDR2 SYDVKM. The V and J ends lost 4 bases and 3 bases, in that order; junction bases with no gene match: 9. This CDR3 spans 16 amino acids. CDR3 amino acids: CASSSPGTVVNQPQHF. CDR3 in DNA: TGTGCCAGCAGTTCCCCCGGGACAGTGGTCAATCAGCCCCAGCATTTT. Supplemented by reference TRBV28 and TRBJ1-5, the full variable domain reads DVKVTQSSRYLVKRTGEKVFLECVQDMDHENMFWYRQDPGLGLRLIYFSYDVKMKEKGDIPEGYSVSREKKERFSLILESASTNQTSMYLCASSSPGTVVNQPQHFGDGTRLSIL.

The rearrangement uses TRBV2 and TRBJ2-1; 14 positions agree with TRBD2. Germline CDR1 is SNHLY and CDR2 is FYNNEI. There are 19 residues in the CDR3. V was pared by 0 bases and J by 8 bases, with 12 bases of the junction left unmatched. The CDR3: CASSEAWGTSGRGGDEQFF. For the CDR3, the DNA is TGTGCCAGCAGTGAAGCGTGGGGGACTAGCGGGAGAGGCGGCGATGAGCAGTTCTTC.

The chain combines TRBV4-1 with TRBJ1-3, with TRBD1 as a possible D gene (5 bases). Trimming removed 0 bases at V and 0 bases at J, with 15 bases between. The germline CDR1 and CDR2 sequences are MGHRA and YSYEKL. The CDR3 consists of 18 residues. CDR3 protein: CASSQDGGDLSSGNTIYF. DNA of the CDR3: TGCGCCAGCAGCCAAGATGGGGGGGACCTCAGCTCTGGAAACACCATATATTTT.

This clone was picked up one time. The rearrangement uses TRBV4-1 and TRBJ2-5; D is possibly TRBD1 (5 bases). The J call is doubtful: the DNA matches TRBJ2-7 better. The CDR3 runs 14 residues. CDR1 and CDR2 from the germline V gene are MGHRA and YSYEKL. In DNA, the CDR3 is TGCGCCAGCAGCCCCCGACAGAGCTCCTACGAGCAGTACTTC. Its translation is CASSPRQSSYEQYF.

V usage is TRBV6-6 and J usage is TRBJ1-5; no definite D call. V dropped 2 bases and J dropped 0 bases, with 11 bases sitting between them. Germline V gene sequence: CDR1 MNHNY, CDR2 SVGAGI (reference sequence). The CDR3 has 16 amino acids. The CDR3 bases are TGTGCCAGCAGTTACGCCAGAGAGGGTAGCAATCAGCCCCAGCATTTT. Protein sequence: CASSYAREGSNQPQHF.

The J gene is TRBJ2-1, the V gene TRBV14; 9 bases line up with TRBD2. The CDR3 is 18 amino acids. In germline, CDR1 is SGHDN, CDR2 FVKESK. With V trimmed by 1 base and J by 5 bases, 12 bases remained unmatched. The CDR3 DNA reads TGTGCCAGCAGCCAAGGTATAGCGGGACTAGCAGGTCACAATGAGCAGTTCTTC. Its protein is CASSQGIAGLAGHNEQFF.